The clone carrying this T cell receptor beta chain was seen repeatedly, ten times or more. Its target is not known. Germline lookup yields CDR1 LNHNV and CDR2 YYDKDF (reference sequence). After removal of 2 bases from V and 4 bases from J, the junction contained 2 bases not matched to a gene. The length of the CDR3 is 14 residues. The data belong to a study of response to subunit inactivated influenza vaccine. Points from the study as a whole: The authors suggested that every seasonal influenza vaccination recruits few new T cells.

TCRdb itself ran the RT-PCR reads through MiXCR, one entry per CDR3 protein. The table shows approximately 700,000 distinct CDR3 sequences, with around 13% occurring only once. The chain employs TRBV15 and TRBJ1-3; 7 bases fit TRBD1. This TCR came from a man aged 50 or older who received an inactivated influenza vaccine. Sequenced material: PBMCs from blood, taken approximately 15 days before vaccination. The CDR3 here is CATSRRQGGNTIYF. In DNA form, the CDR3 reads TGTGCCACCAGCAGAAGACAGGGCGGAAACACCATATATTTT. The complete variable domain, with remaining parts taken from reference TRBV15 and TRBJ1-3, reads DAMVIQNPRYQVTQFGKPVTLSCSQTLNHNVMYWYQQKSSQAPKLLFHYYDKDFNNEADTPDNFQSRRPNTSFCFLDIRSPGLGDTAMYLCATSRRQGGNTIYFGEGSWLTVV.